This TCR beta chain was obtained from a study of blood T cell repertoires in COVID-19. Grouping used clinical history reported by participants in a survey and questionnaire. Per the authors' pipeline: Reference gene primer amplification gave nucleated cell count estimates. Sequencing used immunoSEQ multiplex PCR; TCRdb keeps in-frame clones, though not all of them. V, J and clone size were drawn from that table, and D and trimming were deduced from the DNA. The top ten hold just over 6% of the sample, which has 110,000 to 150,000 clones, around 80% seen once. V was shortened by 11 bases and J by 9 bases, with 16 bases between the two germline ends. CDR1 and CDR2 from the germline V gene are MNHEY and SVGAGI. The CDR3 is 11 amino acids.

The clonotype was recovered from a woman between 50 and 59 years old who had recovered from COVID-19. Sample: PBMCs or T cells enriched from blood (not recorded which). The chain carries TRBV6-5 and TRBJ2-5, with D perhaps matching TRBD2 (5 bases). The CDR3 is CASSAVGAQYF. CDR3 bases: TGTGCCTCCTCGGCGGTCGGGGCCCAGTACTTC.